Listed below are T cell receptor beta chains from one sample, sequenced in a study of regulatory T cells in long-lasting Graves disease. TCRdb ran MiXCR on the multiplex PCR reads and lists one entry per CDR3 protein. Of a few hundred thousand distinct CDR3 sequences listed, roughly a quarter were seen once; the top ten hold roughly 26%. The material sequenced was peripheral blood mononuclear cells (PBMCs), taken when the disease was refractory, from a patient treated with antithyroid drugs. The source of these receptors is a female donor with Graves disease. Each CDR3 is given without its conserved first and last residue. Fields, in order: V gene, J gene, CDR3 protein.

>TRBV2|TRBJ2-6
ASRPGASGANVLT
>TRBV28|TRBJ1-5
ASSKTGSAAYQPQH
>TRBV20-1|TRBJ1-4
SAILKTNEKLF
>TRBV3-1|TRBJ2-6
ASSPGSSSVGAGANVLT
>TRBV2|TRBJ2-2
ASSESAVLDTGELF
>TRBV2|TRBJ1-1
ASSADTIRAEAF
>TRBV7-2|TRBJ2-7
ASSLEGVGSYEQY
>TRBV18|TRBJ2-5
ASSLNSQETQY
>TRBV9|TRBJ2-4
ASSVTSGGEANIQY
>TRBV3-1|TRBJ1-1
ASSQDLGKNTEAF
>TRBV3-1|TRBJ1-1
ASSDRDRGRNTEAF
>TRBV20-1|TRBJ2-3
SARGSVRDTQY
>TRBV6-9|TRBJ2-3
ASSYGQSTDTQY
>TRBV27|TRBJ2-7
ASTTTGTGSYEQY
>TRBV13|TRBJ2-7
ASSSGTASYEQY
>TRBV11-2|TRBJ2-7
ASSPGVGGKGEQY
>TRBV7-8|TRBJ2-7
ASSITSGPSYEQY
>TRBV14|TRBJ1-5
ASSQSNSNQPQH
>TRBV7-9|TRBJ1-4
ASSLGTANEKLF
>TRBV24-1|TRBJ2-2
ATSDTTGGRGGELF
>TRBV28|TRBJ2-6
ASSPKQGLGANVLT
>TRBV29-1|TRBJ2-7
SAGRSDEQY
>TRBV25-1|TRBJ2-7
ASSGTPYEQY
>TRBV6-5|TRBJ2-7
ASSYSSSILHEQY
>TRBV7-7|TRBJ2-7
ASSPSPAGSHEQY
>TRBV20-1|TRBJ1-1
SAIGGVNTEAF
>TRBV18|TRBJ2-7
ASSPQTGDAYEQY
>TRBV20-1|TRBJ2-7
SARDPGQISYEQY
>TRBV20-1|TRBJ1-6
SARILQDLSSYNSPLH
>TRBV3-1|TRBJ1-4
ASSHRDRSNEKLF
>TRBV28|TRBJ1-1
ASSPGGEGVEAF
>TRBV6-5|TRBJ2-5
ASSFTGTTGAETQY
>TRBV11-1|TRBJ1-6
ASSLERGDGLH
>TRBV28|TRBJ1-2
ASSLLWTVDCGYT
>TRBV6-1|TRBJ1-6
ASRDRDSPLH
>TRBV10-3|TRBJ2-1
AISEGGPTQTNNEQF
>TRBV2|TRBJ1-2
ASSEAGDRRT
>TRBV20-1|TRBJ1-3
SASQSISGNTIY
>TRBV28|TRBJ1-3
ASSLGGTASNTIY
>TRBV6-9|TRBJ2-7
ASSYGRAEQY
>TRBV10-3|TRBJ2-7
AISMGDYEQY
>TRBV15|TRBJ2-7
ATSWGGYEQY
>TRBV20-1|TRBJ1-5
SARQGVVRQPQH
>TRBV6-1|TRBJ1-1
ASGNSRGTEAF
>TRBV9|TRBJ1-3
ASKGSGNTIY
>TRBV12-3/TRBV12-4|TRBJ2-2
ASSLALGGLNTGELF
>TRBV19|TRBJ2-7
ASSALLGYEQY
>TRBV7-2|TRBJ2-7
ASSSPAPERY
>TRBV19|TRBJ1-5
ASAGQPNQPQH
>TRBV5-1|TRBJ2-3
ASSLAERLMQY
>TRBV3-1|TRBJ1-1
ASMPGSRATEAF
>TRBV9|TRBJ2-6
ASSAPSGRLSGANVLT